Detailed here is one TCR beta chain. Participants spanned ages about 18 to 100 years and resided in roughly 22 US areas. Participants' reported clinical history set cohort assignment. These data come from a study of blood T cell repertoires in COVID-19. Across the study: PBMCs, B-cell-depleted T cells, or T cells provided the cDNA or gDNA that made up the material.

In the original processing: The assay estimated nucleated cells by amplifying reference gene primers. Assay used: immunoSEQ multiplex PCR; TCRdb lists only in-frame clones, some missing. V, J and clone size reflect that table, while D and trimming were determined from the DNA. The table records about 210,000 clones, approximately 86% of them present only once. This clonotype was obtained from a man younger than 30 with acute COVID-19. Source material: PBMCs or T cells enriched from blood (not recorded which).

In DNA, the CDR3 is TGTGCCACGTCGATAGGGACTATCTATGGCTACACCTTC. Protein: CATSIGTIYGYTF. V usage is TRBV28 and J usage is TRBJ1-2, with a weak D call TRBD1 (5 bases). The CDR3 runs 13 residues. Trimming cost V 10 bases and J 4 bases, with 16 bases left between them. Looked up from germline, CDR1 is MDHEN and CDR2 is SYDVKM.